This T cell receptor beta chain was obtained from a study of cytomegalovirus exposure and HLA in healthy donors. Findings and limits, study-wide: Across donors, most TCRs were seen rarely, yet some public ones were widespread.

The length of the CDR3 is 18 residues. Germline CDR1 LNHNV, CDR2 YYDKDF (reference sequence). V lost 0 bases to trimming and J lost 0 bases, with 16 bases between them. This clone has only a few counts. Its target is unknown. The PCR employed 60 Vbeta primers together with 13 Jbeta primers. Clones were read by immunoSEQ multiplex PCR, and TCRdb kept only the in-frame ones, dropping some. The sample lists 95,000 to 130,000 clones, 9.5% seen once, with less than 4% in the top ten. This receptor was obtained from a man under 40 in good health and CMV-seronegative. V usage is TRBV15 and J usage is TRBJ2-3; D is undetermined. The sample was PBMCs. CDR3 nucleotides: TGTGCCACCAGCAGAGATTCTAGTACATCAACTAGCACAGATACGCAGTATTTT. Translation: CATSRDSSTSTSTDTQYF.